This record covers a single TCR beta chain. The data are from a study of blood T cell repertoires in COVID-19. Looking at the study overall: Nucleic acid was either cDNA or gDNA, and it came from T cells, B-cell-depleted T cells, or PBMCs.

The germline CDR1 and CDR2 sequences are SGHRS and YFSETQ. V gave up 4 bases and J gave up 1 base; unmatched junction bases: 3. CDR3 length equals 16 residues. Here immunoSEQ multiplex PCR was the method, and the copy in TCRdb shows in-frame clones only, minus some. The sample has about 100,000 clones, approximately 80% seen once. This chain uses TRBV5-1 with TRBJ2-2, with 11 positions matching TRBD2. Sequencing was performed on peripheral blood. The sequence was obtained from a man in his 60s with acute or convalescent COVID-19. The CDR3 bases are TGCGCCAGCAGCCTAGGGACTAGCGGGAACACCGGGGAGCTGTTTTTT. This encodes CASSLGTSGNTGELFF. Full variable domain (outside the CDR3, taken from reference TRBV5-1 and TRBJ2-2): KAGVTQTPRYLIKTRGQQVTLSCSPISGHRSVSWYQQTPGQGLQFLFEYFSETQRNKGNFPGRFSGRQFSNSRSEMNVSTLELGDSALYLCASSLGTSGNTGELFFGEGSRLTVL.